The 11 T cell receptor beta chains reported below all come from one sample, sequenced in a study of cytomegalovirus exposure and HLA in healthy donors. The PCR made use of 60 Vbeta and 13 Jbeta primers. Profiled with immunoSEQ multiplex PCR; TCRdb holds only in-frame clones, not every one. The profile shows 150,000 to 200,000 clones, approximately 85% of them singletons. Sequenced input: PBMCs. These receptors all stem from a man younger than 35 in good health and CMV-seropositive.

The rearrangement joins TRBV6-6 to TRBJ2-1; no reliable D call. The CDR3 is 11 amino acids. Germline CDR1 and CDR2: MNHNY and SVGAGI (reference sequence). V lost 8 bases to trimming and J lost 5 bases, with 7 bases between them. The CDR3 DNA follows: TGTGCCAGCGGCCCGAACAATGAGCAGTTCTTC. Translated, it gives CASGPNNEQFF.

This rearrangement joins TRBV6-1 to TRBJ1-5, with D possibly being TRBD1 (6 bases). The CDR3 sequence is 13 residues long. The V gene lost 8 bases and the J gene lost 5 bases, with 13 bases spanning the gap. Germline V CDR1 and CDR2: MNHNS, SASEGT. CDR3 nucleotides: TGTGCCAGCGGGGGGGCGCTGGATCAGCCCCAGCATTTT. Translation gives CASGGALDQPQHF.

The J gene is TRBJ1-2, the V gene TRBV18; 7 bases fit TRBD1. Trimming removed 6 bases from V and 4 bases from J; junction bases left unmatched: 5. CDR1 is KGHSH and CDR2 is LQKENI in the germline V gene. The CDR3 extends over 13 amino acids. The CDR3 protein is CASSPTGSYGYTF. The DNA of the CDR3 is TGTGCCAGCTCCCCGACAGGGAGCTATGGCTACACCTTC.

The V and J genes are TRBV10-3 and TRBJ1-3; no reliable D call. Germline lookup yields CDR1 ENHRY and CDR2 SYGVKD. Trimming pared 5 bases from V and 0 bases from J, leaving 5 bases between. The CDR3 length is 13 residues. CDR3 amino acids: CAISISSGNTIYF. The CDR3 bases are TGTGCCATCAGTATATCCTCTGGAAACACCATATATTTT.

The CDR3 coding sequence is TGTGCCAGCAGCTTAGACAGGGTAGTCACCGGGGAGCTGTTTTTT. Translation: CASSLDRVVTGELFF. The V call is TRBV7-2, the J call TRBJ2-2; possible D gene TRBD1, 6 bases. Deletions cut 1 base from V and 4 bases from J, with 10 bases between. The CDR3 has 15 residues. Looked up from germline, CDR1 is SGHTA and CDR2 is FQGNSA.

The V gene is TRBV5-1, the J gene TRBJ1-2; perhaps TRBD1 as D (5 bases). Germline CDR1 SGHRS, CDR2 YFSETQ. Trimming took 0 bases from V and 8 from J, leaving 8 bases between them. The CDR3 totals 12 residues. CDR3 in amino acids: CASSLDRTGYTF. The CDR3 DNA follows: TGCGCCAGCAGCTTGGACAGGACGGGCTACACCTTC.

The rearrangement joins TRBV7-2 to TRBJ2-1, with 10 bases aligning to TRBD1. The CDR3 covers 15 residues. Unmatched junction bases numbered 2, after V lost 3 bases and J lost 3 bases. Germline-derived CDR1 and CDR2 are SGHTA and FQGNSA. The CDR3 protein is CASSLDRGSYNEQFF. CDR3 nucleotides: TGTGCCAGCAGCTTGGACAGGGGGAGCTACAATGAGCAGTTCTTC.

This chain links TRBV25-1 with TRBJ2-2; TRBD1 aligns across 8 bases. CDR3 length: 15 amino acids. Looked up from germline, CDR1 is MGHDK and CDR2 is SYGVNS. Losses at the gene ends were 0 bases for V and 4 bases for J; bases not matched to a gene: 1. CDR3 DNA: TGTGCCAGCAGTGAATACAGGGGGCGCACCGGGGAGCTGTTTTTT. It encodes CASSEYRGRTGELFF.

The chain carries TRBV7-2 and TRBJ2-7; D gene uncertain. CDR1 is SGHTA and CDR2 is FQGNSA in the germline V gene. The V gene lost 5 bases and the J gene lost 1 base, with 9 bases spanning the gap. This CDR3 is 13 amino acids long. CDR3 nucleotides: TGTGCCAGCAGCCCGGCGGATTCCTACGAGCAGTACTTC. Translation: CASSPADSYEQYF.

The chain links TRBV6-5 to TRBJ1-1; 7 bases are a match to TRBD1. CDR1 is MNHEY and CDR2 is SVGAGI in the germline V gene. V gave up 5 bases and J gave up 4 bases; unmatched junction bases: 7. The CDR3 covers 14 residues. As DNA, the CDR3 is TGTGCCAGCAGTCTAGTGACAGGGCCCACTGAAGCTTTCTTT. It is translated as CASSLVTGPTEAFF.

This chain's CDR3 is CSVELWALNTEAFF. Written as DNA, the CDR3 is TGCAGCGTTGAATTGTGGGCCCTGAACACTGAAGCTTTCTTT. The genes are TRBV29-1 and TRBJ1-1; D gene unclear. With 2 bases removed from V and 0 bases from J, the gap between germline ends came to 10 bases. The germline V gene encodes CDR1 SQVTM and CDR2 ANQGSEA. This CDR3 comprises 14 residues.